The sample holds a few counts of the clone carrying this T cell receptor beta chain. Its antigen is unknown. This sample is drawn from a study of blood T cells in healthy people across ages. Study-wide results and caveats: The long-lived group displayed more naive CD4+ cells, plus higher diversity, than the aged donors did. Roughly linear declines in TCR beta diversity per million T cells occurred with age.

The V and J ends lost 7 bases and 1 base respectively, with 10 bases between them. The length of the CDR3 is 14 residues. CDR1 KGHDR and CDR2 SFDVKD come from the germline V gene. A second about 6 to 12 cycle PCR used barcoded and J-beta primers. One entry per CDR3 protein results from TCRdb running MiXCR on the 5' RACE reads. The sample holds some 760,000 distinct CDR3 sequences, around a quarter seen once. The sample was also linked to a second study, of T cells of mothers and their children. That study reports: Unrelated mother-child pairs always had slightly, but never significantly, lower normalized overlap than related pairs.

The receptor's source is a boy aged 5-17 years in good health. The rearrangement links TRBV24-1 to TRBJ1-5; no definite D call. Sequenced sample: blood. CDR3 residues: CATSEGGSNQPQHF. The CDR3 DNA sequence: TGTGCCACCAGCGAAGGAGGGAGCAATCAGCCCCAGCATTTT.